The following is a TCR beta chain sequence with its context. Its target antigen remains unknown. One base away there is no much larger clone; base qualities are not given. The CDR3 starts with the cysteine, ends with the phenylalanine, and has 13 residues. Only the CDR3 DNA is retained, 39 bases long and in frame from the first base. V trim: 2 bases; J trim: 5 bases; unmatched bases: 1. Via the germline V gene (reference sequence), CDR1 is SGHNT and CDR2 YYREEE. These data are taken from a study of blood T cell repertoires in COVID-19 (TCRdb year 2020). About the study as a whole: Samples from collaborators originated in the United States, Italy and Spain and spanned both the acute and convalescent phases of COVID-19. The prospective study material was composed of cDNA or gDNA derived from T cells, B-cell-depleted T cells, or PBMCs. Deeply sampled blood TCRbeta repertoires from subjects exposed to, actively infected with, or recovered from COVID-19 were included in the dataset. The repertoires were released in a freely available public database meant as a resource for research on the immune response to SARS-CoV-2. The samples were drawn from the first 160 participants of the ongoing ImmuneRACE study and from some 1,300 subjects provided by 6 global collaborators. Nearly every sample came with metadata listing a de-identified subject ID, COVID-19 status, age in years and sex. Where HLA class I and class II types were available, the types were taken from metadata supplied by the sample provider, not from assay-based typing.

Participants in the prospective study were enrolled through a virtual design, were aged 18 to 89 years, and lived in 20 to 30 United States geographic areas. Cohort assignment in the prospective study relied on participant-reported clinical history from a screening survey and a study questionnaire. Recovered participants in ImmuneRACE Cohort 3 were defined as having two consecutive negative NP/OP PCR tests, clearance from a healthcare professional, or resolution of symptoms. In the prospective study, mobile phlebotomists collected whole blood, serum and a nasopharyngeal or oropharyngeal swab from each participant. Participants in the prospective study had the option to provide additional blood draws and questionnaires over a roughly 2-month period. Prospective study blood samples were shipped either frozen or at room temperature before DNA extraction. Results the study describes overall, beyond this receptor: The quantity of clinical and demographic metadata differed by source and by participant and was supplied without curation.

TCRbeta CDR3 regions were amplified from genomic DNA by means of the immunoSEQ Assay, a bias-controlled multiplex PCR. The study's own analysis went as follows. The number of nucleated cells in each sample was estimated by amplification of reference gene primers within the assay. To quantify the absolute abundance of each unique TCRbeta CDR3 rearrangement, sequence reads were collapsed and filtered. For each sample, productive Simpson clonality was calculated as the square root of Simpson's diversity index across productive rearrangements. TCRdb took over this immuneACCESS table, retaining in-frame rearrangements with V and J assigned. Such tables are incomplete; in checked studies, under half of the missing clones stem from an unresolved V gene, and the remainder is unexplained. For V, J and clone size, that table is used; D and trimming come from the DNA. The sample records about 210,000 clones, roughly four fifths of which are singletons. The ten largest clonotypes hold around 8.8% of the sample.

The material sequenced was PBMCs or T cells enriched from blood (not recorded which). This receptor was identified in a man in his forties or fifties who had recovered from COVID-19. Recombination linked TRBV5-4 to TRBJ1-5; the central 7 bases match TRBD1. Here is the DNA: TGTGCCAGCAGCTTCGACAGGGATCAGCCCCAGCATTTT. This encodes CASSFDRDQPQHF.